Described below is a single TCR beta chain sequence and its context. This specimen belongs to a study of technical replicates of blood from a handful of donors. V was clipped by 0 bases and J by 4 bases; unmatched bases: 8. Germline values: CDR1 SQVTM, CDR2 ANQGSEA. This CDR3 is 15 amino acids long. Some clones are missing from TCRdb's copy, which holds only in-frame ones; the method was immunoSEQ multiplex PCR. Counted here are some 50,000 clones, about 95% occurring once; the ten biggest clones make up around 0.2%. The sample comprised T cells isolated from PBMCs. The clonotype comes from a human donor in good health. The chain links TRBV29-1 to TRBJ2-5, with 7 bases aligning to TRBD1. The CDR3 region is CSVEDLWQGVETQYF. CDR3 sequence (DNA): TGCAGCGTTGAAGATCTTTGGCAGGGGGTAGAGACCCAGTACTTC.